The present entry profiles one TCR beta chain with its context. Its antigen has not been determined. No quality values exist for individual bases; no much larger clone is one base distant. Reading from cysteine to phenylalanine, the CDR3 counts 14 amino acids. Left in the record is the CDR3 DNA by itself, 42 bases read in frame from the first base. Deletion took 2 bases off V and 3 bases off J, with a span of 8 bases between the germline ends. Reading the germline V gene gives CDR1 SGHRS and CDR2 YFSETQ. This record belongs to a study of response to subunit inactivated influenza vaccine (dated by TCRdb to the late 2010s). Background on the whole study: Deep quantitative profiling of the T cell receptor repertoire was used in the study to follow responses to a trivalent subunit inactivated influenza vaccine. General study outcomes and caveats: The authors suggested that each seasonal influenza vaccination may recruit only a limited number of new T cells.

Library creation used RT-PCR. Reads for this sample came from an Illumina HiSeq 2500. Using fastp trimming at Q25 and MiXCR clonotype assembly, TCRdb reanalyzed the public sequencing data and kept in-frame beta chains. Rows are combined by CDR3 protein, so each entry shows the most common genes and DNA. The sample table holds 560,000 or so distinct CDR3 sequences, of which 6.5% to 8% were seen once. About an eighth of the sample lies in the top ten. The sequence derives from a man aged 50-75 years who received an inactivated influenza vaccine. Donor details come from another sample of the same person, matched by shared clones. This specimen was PBMCs from blood, taken about 24 months after vaccination. The chain links TRBV5-1 with TRBJ1-4; no D gene can be assigned with confidence. The DNA reads TGCGCCAGCAGCTTAACGTCACCTAATGAAAAACTGTTTTTT. Its amino acids are CASSLTSPNEKLFF.